This T cell receptor beta chain was found in a study of blood T cells in healthy people across ages. Study as a whole: Template switching recovered approximately one barcoded beta molecule for every two T cells. The study, taken as a whole, reports: Measured against age, TCR beta diversity per million T cells decreased in a roughly linear manner.

The second PCR ran roughly 6 to 11 cycles with a sample-barcoded 5' primer and J-beta primers. TCRdb re-analysed the 5' RACE reads in MiXCR, keeping a single row per CDR3 protein. The table lists hundreds of thousands of distinct CDR3 sequences, 56% of them singletons. The sample providers were healthy Caucasian people from Russia, aged about 6 to 90. In the case of this clonotype: As yet, its antigen is unknown.

Germline CDR1 is DFQATT and CDR2 is SNEGSKA (reference sequence). The length of the CDR3 is 14 residues. V was pared by 7 bases and J by 6 bases, with 19 bases between. V and J are TRBV20-1 and TRBJ2-1, with a weak D call TRBD2 (6 bases). The TCR comes from a man aged 40-49 years in good health. Sequenced sample: blood. The DNA of the CDR3 is TGCAGTGAGAAAAAACCCGGGACTTCCAATGAGCAGTTCTTC. It is translated as CSEKKPGTSNEQFF.